The next 28 T cell receptor beta chains were all read from a single sample in a study of cytomegalovirus exposure and HLA in healthy donors. Both 60 Vbeta primers and 13 Jbeta primers went into the PCR. Repertoires were generated with immunoSEQ multiplex PCR, while TCRdb's copy carries only in-frame clones and drops some. This table holds about 190,000 clones, roughly four fifths found once. Input material: PBMCs. The source is a woman between 25 and 40 years old in good health and CMV-seropositive.

The chain couples TRBV10-3 to TRBJ2-7; tentatively, D is TRBD2 (6 bases). V was trimmed by 7 bases and J by 1 base, leaving 14 bases between them. This CDR3 region has 14 residues. From germline, CDR1 is ENHRY and CDR2 SYGVKD. CDR3 sequence: CAIKERETSYEQYF. For the CDR3, the DNA is TGTGCCATCAAAGAACGGGAGACTTCCTACGAGCAGTACTTC.

There are a few counts of this clone. V gene TRBV10-3 combines with J gene TRBJ2-7; the match to TRBD2 covers 8 bases. V lost 3 bases to trimming and J lost 9 bases; unmatched junction nucleotides: 13. CDR1 is ENHRY, CDR2 SYGVKD, per germline. The CDR3 covers 15 residues. Written as DNA, the CDR3 is TGTGCCATCAGTGATCTCGGGGGGGGGCCTTTGGGGCAGTACTTC. It is translated as CAISDLGGGPLGQYF.

This sequence joins TRBV27 and TRBJ2-2; TRBD2 matches at 11 bases. The V segment lost 6 bases and the J segment 4 bases; nucleotides outside the gene matches: 10. The CDR3 has 17 amino acids. Germline assignment: CDR1 MNHEY and CDR2 SMNVEV (reference sequence). This chain's CDR3 is CASSYGLAGGITGELFF. The CDR3 nucleotides are TGTGCCAGCAGCTACGGGCTAGCGGGAGGTATCACCGGGGAGCTGTTTTTT.

V usage is TRBV5-6 and J usage is TRBJ2-7; 7 bases fit TRBD1. CDR3 length: 14 amino acids. After removal of 5 bases from V and 3 bases from J, the junction contained 8 bases not matched to a gene. Germline loops: CDR1 SGHDT, CDR2 YYEEEE. As DNA, the CDR3 is TGTGCCAGCAGACGGCGACAGGGCGGCTACGAGCAGTACTTC. This sequence encodes CASRRRQGGYEQYF.

The CDR3, as DNA: TGTGCCAGCAGTGAAATACGGGGGGACAATCAGCCCCAGCATTTT. Its protein is CASSEIRGDNQPQHF. The chain uses TRBV6-1 and TRBJ1-5, with D possibly matching TRBD1 (5 bases). V dropped 2 bases and J dropped 3 bases, with 11 bases sitting between them. Germline values: CDR1 MNHNS, CDR2 SASEGT. The CDR3 contains 15 residues.

The chain is built from TRBV13 and TRBJ2-7, with 10 bases lining up with TRBD2. Trimming cost V 4 bases and J 3 bases; bases outside gene matches: 3. The V gene's germline CDR1 is PRHDT and CDR2 FYEKMQ (reference sequence). This CDR3 spans 14 amino acids. The CDR3 DNA follows: TGTGCCAGCAGCTCTAGCGGGAGCGGCTACGAGCAGTACTTC. Its protein product is CASSSSGSGYEQYF.

The CDR3 spells CASSIGGGGGQETQYF. Here the CDR3 DNA reads TGTGCCAGTAGTATAGGGGGAGGGGGTGGTCAAGAGACCCAGTACTTC. The chain has TRBV19 and TRBJ2-5, with D perhaps matching TRBD2 (7 bases). V lost 1 base and J lost 2, with 14 bases in between. The germline CDR1 and CDR2 sequences are LNHDA and SQIVND (reference sequence). This CDR3 has 16 residues.

This chain joins TRBV5-4 and TRBJ1-2, with 7 nucleotides matching TRBD1. CDR1 is SGHNT and CDR2 is YYREEE in the germline V gene (reference sequence). This CDR3 region has 14 residues. Losses at the gene ends were 5 bases for V and 0 bases for J; bases not matched to a gene: 4. In nucleotides, the CDR3 is TGTGCCAGCAGAGGGGGGACAGCTAACTATGGCTACACCTTC. It codes for CASRGGTANYGYTF.

With respect to this clone: This sample includes further DNA sequences coding for the same CDR3. The V and J genes are TRBV20-1 and TRBJ2-7; D may be TRBD2 (6 bases). The CDR3 runs to 11 residues. CDR1 and CDR2 from the germline V gene are DFQATT and SNEGSKA (reference sequence). The V end was cut by 6 bases, the J end by 3 bases, with 9 bases between. The CDR3 region has the DNA TGCAGTGCGCGGGATCTCTACGAGCAGTACTTC. Translation gives CSARDLYEQYF.

The genes are TRBV7-6 and TRBJ1-1; weak D call: TRBD1 (6 bases). Germline V gene data show CDR1 as SGHVS and CDR2 as FNYEAQ. This CDR3 region has 16 residues. Trimming left V 3 bases short and J 0 bases short, with 14 bases between. The CDR3 reads CASSFTRGEMNTEAFF. The CDR3 DNA is TGTGCCAGCAGCTTCACCAGGGGAGAAATGAACACTGAAGCTTTCTTT.

The CDR3 reads CASSQVGTGEQPQHF. Written as DNA, the CDR3 is TGTGCCAGCAGCCAAGTTGGAACAGGGGAACAGCCCCAGCATTTT. The V gene is TRBV4-2, the J gene TRBJ1-5; 7 bases line up with TRBD1. CDR3 length equals 15 residues. Germline V lookup: CDR1 LGHNA, CDR2 YNFKEQ. V lost 1 base to trimming and J lost 7 bases; unmatched junction nucleotides: 7.

The CDR3 region is CASRAGLAVRGRLEQYF. The CDR3, as DNA: TGTGCCAGCAGGGCCGGACTAGCGGTCAGAGGGCGGCTCGAGCAGTACTTC. This rearrangement joins TRBV2 to TRBJ2-7; 10 nucleotides line up with TRBD2. The CDR3 length is 17 residues. V lost 6 bases and J lost 6; bases outside the gene matches: 17. Germline lookup yields CDR1 SNHLY and CDR2 FYNNEI.

V usage is TRBV27 and J usage is TRBJ2-7; 7 nucleotides match TRBD1. Germline lookup yields CDR1 MNHEY and CDR2 SMNVEV (reference sequence). V shed 5 bases, J shed 2 bases, and the junction held 6 bases outside the gene matches. This CDR3 has 14 amino acids. CDR3 bases: TGTGCCAGCAGTCCTGACAGGGCTGCCTACGAGCAGTACTTC. This encodes CASSPDRAAYEQYF.

This clone was observed a single time. The genes are TRBV5-1 and TRBJ2-5; possibly TRBD1 for D (6 bases). The CDR3 runs 14 residues. Germline lookup yields CDR1 SGHRS and CDR2 YFSETQ. Trimming shortened V by 5 bases and J by 5 bases, and 16 bases separated the two germline ends. The CDR3 nucleotides are TGCGCCAGCAGATACGGACAGCTCGGGGAGACCCAGTACTTC. As protein: CASRYGQLGETQYF.

The chain links TRBV4-2 to TRBJ2-1; weak D call: TRBD1 (7 bases). The germline CDR1 and CDR2 sequences are LGHNA and YNFKEQ. V lost 0 bases to trimming and J lost 1 base, with 25 bases between them. The CDR3 covers 21 residues. The CDR3 DNA follows: TGTGCCAGCAGCCAAGAAATATTCTCCAGGGGGGTAGGGATTTCCTACAATGAGCAGTTCTTC. Its translation: CASSQEIFSRGVGISYNEQFF.

The chain uses TRBV4-1 and TRBJ2-3; a possible D gene is TRBD1 (6 bases). CDR3 length: 16 amino acids. Trimming took off 3 bases at V and 0 bases at J, with 13 bases between the two ends. Germline assignment: CDR1 MGHRA and CDR2 YSYEKL. CDR3 amino acids: CASSHTPDSSTDTQYF. CDR3 nucleotides: TGCGCCAGCAGCCACACTCCGGACAGCAGCACAGATACGCAGTATTTT.

This chain links TRBV15 with TRBJ2-3; D might be TRBD2 (6 bases). This CDR3 spans 16 amino acids. Between the trimmed V and J ends, which lost 3 bases and 4 bases, there was a span of 17 bases. Germline CDR1 reads LNHNV; CDR2 reads YYDKDF (reference sequence). CDR3 loop: CATSRGGTFAADTQYF. The CDR3 nucleotides read TGTGCCACCAGCAGGGGGGGTACTTTCGCCGCAGATACGCAGTATTTT.

The J gene is TRBJ2-5, the V gene TRBV28; TRBD2 matches 15 bases. This CDR3 comprises 16 residues. After removal of 7 bases from V and 2 bases from J, the junction contained 5 bases not matched to a gene. CDR1 and CDR2 (germline): MDHEN, SYDVKM. CDR3 region: CASNGLAGGKQETQYF. The CDR3 DNA reads as TGTGCCAGCAATGGACTAGCGGGAGGGAAACAAGAGACCCAGTACTTC.

The chain has TRBV7-9 and TRBJ1-3, with D possibly TRBD1 on 6 matching bases. Trimming removed 5 bases from V and 4 bases from J, with 15 bases in between. CDR3 length equals 15 residues. CDR1 SEHNR and CDR2 FQNEAQ come from the germline V gene (reference sequence). The CDR3 protein is CASSPQGEVGNTIYF. The CDR3, as DNA: TGTGCCAGCAGCCCACAGGGCGAGGTGGGAAACACCATATATTTT.

J is TRBJ1-3 and V is TRBV28; a possible D gene is TRBD1 (5 bases). From germline, CDR1 is MDHEN and CDR2 SYDVKM. The CDR3 is 16 amino acids. V lost 5 bases and J 0 bases, leaving 14 bases between the germline ends. CDR3 residues: CASSPRQILSGNTIYF. The CDR3 DNA follows: TGTGCCAGCAGTCCGCGACAGATACTCTCTGGAAACACCATATATTTT.

Note on this clone: One end of the junction is discordant with germline, which a read error may explain. This chain links TRBV2 with TRBJ2-7, with D possibly matching TRBD2 (5 bases). CDR1 is SNHLY and CDR2 is FYNNEI in the germline V gene. The CDR3 covers 14 residues. The CDR3 region is CASREGRLLYEQYF. The CDR3 bases are TGTGCCAGCAGGGAAGGGCGACTATTGTACGAGCAGTACTTC.

About this clone: The same CDR3 arises from other DNA sequences in this sample as well. The chain combines TRBV19 with TRBJ1-1; 9 bases are shared with TRBD1. There are 14 residues in the CDR3. The J segment lost 5 bases and the V segment lost 3 bases, leaving 4 bases of the junction unmatched. Germline loops: CDR1 LNHDA, CDR2 SQIVND (reference sequence). The CDR3 protein is CASSMGTGRTEAFF. The CDR3 DNA sequence: TGTGCCAGTAGTATGGGGACAGGGCGTACTGAAGCTTTCTTT.

The chain carries TRBV19 and TRBJ2-5, with 13 bases aligning to TRBD2. The length of the CDR3 is 16 residues. Germline V gene data show CDR1 as LNHDA and CDR2 as SQIVND (reference sequence). J was trimmed by 4 bases and V by 0 bases; bases with no gene match: 2. The CDR3 reads CASSIDTSGRGETQYF. The DNA for the CDR3 is TGTGCCAGTAGTATAGATACTAGCGGGAGGGGAGAGACCCAGTACTTC.

Only a few counts were recorded for this clone. The genes are TRBV23-1 and TRBJ2-7, with TRBD2 matching 12 bases. TRBV23-1 is an open reading frame, and its role is uncertain. This CDR3 comprises 15 residues. The V segment lost 6 bases and the J segment 7 bases; nucleotides outside the gene matches: 10. The CDR3 loop reads CASRPTSGSTREQYF. For the CDR3, the DNA is TGCGCCAGCAGACCGACTAGCGGGAGTACTCGGGAGCAGTACTTC.

The genes are TRBV29-1 and TRBJ1-2; a possible D gene is TRBD1 (5 bases). Germline assignment: CDR1 SQVTM and CDR2 ANQGSEA. The CDR3 totals 14 residues. V shed 5 bases and J shed 4 bases, with 17 bases lying between them. The CDR3 region is CSVKAPDNVYGYTF. The CDR3 region has the DNA TGCAGCGTTAAGGCCCCGGACAATGTCTATGGCTACACCTTC.

This sequence joins TRBV7-9 and TRBJ1-4, with D hard to call. Trimming took 5 bases from V and 4 from J, leaving 14 bases between them. There are 15 residues in the CDR3. Germline V CDR1 and CDR2: SEHNR, FQNEAQ (reference sequence). The CDR3 region has the DNA TGTGCCAGCAGCACAACGATAGGCGGTAATGAAAAACTGTTTTTT. It is translated as CASSTTIGGNEKLFF.

CDR3 nucleotides: TGTGCCAGCAGCCGCCTGACTAGCGGGCCCTTCAATGAGCAGTTCTTC. This translates into CASSRLTSGPFNEQFF. This chain links TRBV7-6 with TRBJ2-1; 10 bases map to TRBD2. Germline loops: CDR1 SGHVS, CDR2 FNYEAQ. Trimming removed 5 bases from V and 6 bases from J; junction bases left unmatched: 10. This CDR3 has 16 amino acids.

This chain links TRBV6-1 with TRBJ2-2; 14 nucleotides agree with TRBD2. V shed 2 bases, J shed 11 bases, and the junction held 4 bases outside the gene matches. The CDR3 loop spans 15 amino acids. Germline CDR1 is MNHNS and CDR2 is SASEGT. CDR3 nucleotide sequence: TGTGCCAGCAGTGAACCGGGACTAGCGGGAGCAGAGCTGTTTTTT. Residues: CASSEPGLAGAELFF.